There are many counts of the clone carrying this T cell receptor (beta chain). Antigen unknown. The data stem from a study of T cells in Graves' hyperthyroidism and ophthalmopathy. The germline V gene has CDR1 MDHEN and CDR2 SYDVKM. Trimming removed 2 bases from V and 7 bases from J; junction bases left unmatched: 7. The CDR3 covers 15 residues. The study, taken as a whole, reports: Model predictions of ophthalmopathy came a median around 6.5 months before onset. Most thyroid clonotypes expanded above 0.001 were also detected in blood.

Criteria for exclusion of patients were uncontrolled infection, other autoimmune disease, pregnancy or lactation. Isolation of PBMCs was performed on about 10 ml fresh peripheral blood. TCR beta CDR3 regions were amplified from RNA. The HTBI primer set drove a first-round RT-PCR of the TCR CDR3. TCRdb processed the multiplex PCR reads anew with MiXCR; each CDR3 protein has one entry. The table lists around 360,000 distinct CDR3 sequences, approximately 16% of them singletons, with roughly 20% in the top ten. Material for sequencing was blood. The clonotype was recovered from a woman aged 55-69 years with Graves' ophthalmopathy. The chain employs TRBV28 and TRBJ2-1; 8 positions agree with TRBD1. The DNA for the CDR3 is TGTGCCAGCAGTTTAAGGGCAGGGGGCCCGAATGAGCAGTTCTTC. This codes for CASSLRAGGPNEQFF. Full variable domain (outside the CDR3, taken from reference TRBV28 and TRBJ2-1): DVKVTQSSRYLVKRTGEKVFLECVQDMDHENMFWYRQDPGLGLRLIYFSYDVKMKEKGDIPEGYSVSREKKERFSLILESASTNQTSMYLCASSLRAGGPNEQFFGPGTRLTVL.